The next 12 T cell receptor beta chains were all read from a single sample in a study of blood T cell repertoires in COVID-19. Sequencing was performed with immunoSEQ multiplex PCR; in TCRdb, only in-frame clones are kept and a portion is missing. The sample lists 140,000 to 150,000 clones, around 82% seen once, with approximately 6% in the top ten. The sequencing input was PBMCs or T cells enriched from blood (not recorded which). Source of these receptors: a woman between 50 and 59 years old who had recovered from COVID-19.

The V and J genes are TRBV25-1 and TRBJ1-1; a possible D gene is TRBD1 (5 bases). Germline V gene sequence: CDR1 MGHDK, CDR2 SYGVNS. V lost 3 bases to trimming and J lost 0 bases, with 14 bases between them. This CDR3 comprises 16 residues. CDR3 nucleotides: TGTGCCAGCAGTGACCCTCGGAGGGGAATGAACACTGAAGCTTTCTTT. Translation gives CASSDPRRGMNTEAFF. The full variable domain, completed using reference TRBV25-1 and TRBJ1-1, is EADIYQTPRYLVIGTGKKITLECSQTMGHDKMYWYQQDPGMELHLIHYSYGVNSTEKGDLSSESTVSRIRTEHFPLTLESARPSHTSQYLCASSDPRRGMNTEAFFGQGTRLTVV.

The count of this clone is one. This sequence joins TRBV6-2 or TRBV6-3 and TRBJ1-1; unclear D gene. Trimming removed 0 bases from V and 7 bases from J, with 6 bases in between. The CDR3 spans 12 residues. CDR1 and CDR2 (germline): MNHEY, SVGEGT. The CDR3 DNA sequence: TGTGCCAGCAGTTACTCGGGAGATGAAGCTTTCTTT. The encoded protein is CASSYSGDEAFF.

The chain carries TRBV5-6 and TRBJ1-1; D not certain. Germline CDR1 SGHDT, CDR2 YYEEEE. This CDR3 contains 13 residues. V shed 4 bases and J shed 1 base, with 8 bases lying between them. The CDR3 sequence: CASSQVKNTEAFF. CDR3 bases: TGTGCCAGCAGCCAGGTCAAGAACACTGAAGCTTTCTTT.

The chain joins TRBV28 to TRBJ2-1; TRBD1 matches at 10 bases. From germline, CDR1 is MDHEN and CDR2 SYDVKM. V lost 4 bases and J lost 7; bases outside the gene matches: 10. This CDR3 spans 16 amino acids. The CDR3 region is CASSSSRDRGMNEQFF. For the CDR3, the DNA is TGTGCCAGCAGTTCTTCCCGGGACAGGGGTATGAATGAGCAGTTCTTC.

This chain connects TRBV29-1 to TRBJ1-5; TRBD1 aligns across 7 bases. The CDR3 is 14 amino acids. Germline assignment: CDR1 SQVTM and CDR2 ANQGSEA. The V and J ends lost 6 bases and 5 bases, in that order; junction bases with no gene match: 10. CDR3: CSVVTGTADQPQHF. CDR3 nucleotides: TGCAGCGTAGTGACGGGGACAGCAGATCAGCCCCAGCATTTT.

The genes are TRBV28 and TRBJ2-7; TRBD1 aligns across 7 bases. Germline V gives CDR1 MDHEN, CDR2 SYDVKM. CDR3 length equals 15 residues. J lost 0 bases, V lost 7 bases, and 9 bases had no gene match. The CDR3 is CASNPTGPSSYEQYV. In nucleotides, the CDR3 is TGTGCCAGCAACCCGACAGGGCCTAGCTCCTACGAGCAGTACGTC.

This clone was picked up a small number of times. This chain's CDR3 is CASSADRGAWEDEAFF. The CDR3 DNA reads TGTGCCAGCAGCGCGGACAGGGGGGCCTGGGAGGATGAAGCTTTCTTT. The chain combines TRBV5-4 with TRBJ1-1; 10 nucleotides align to TRBD1. The CDR3 consists of 16 residues. Per germline, CDR1 SGHNT and CDR2 YYREEE (reference sequence). V trimming: 4 bases; J trimming: 7 bases; junction bases outside the gene matches: 13.

CDR3: CAISESLRNTEAFF. DNA for the CDR3: TGTGCCATCAGTGAGTCGCTGCGGAACACTGAAGCTTTCTTT. This chain uses TRBV10-3 with TRBJ1-1, with unresolved D. V lost 0 bases, J lost 1 base, and 6 bases lay in between. Germline CDR1 reads ENHRY; CDR2 reads SYGVKD. The CDR3 totals 14 residues.

V and J are TRBV10-3 and TRBJ1-6, with 7 bases identical to TRBD1. CDR1 and CDR2 (germline): ENHRY, SYGVKD. The CDR3 runs 14 residues. The J segment lost 5 bases and the V segment lost 7 bases, leaving 5 bases of the junction unmatched. CDR3: CAIKTGTDNSPLHF. The CDR3 nucleotides are TGTGCCATCAAAACCGGGACAGATAATTCACCCCTCCACTTT.

The chain combines TRBV28 with TRBJ2-1; D not resolved. CDR1 is MDHEN and CDR2 is SYDVKM in the germline V gene. The ends were cut back, 2 bases at V and 5 bases at J, with 10 bases in the middle. The length of the CDR3 is 14 residues. The CDR3, as DNA: TGTGCCAGCAGTTTAATTGGCACAGACAATGAGCAGTTCTTC. It yields the protein CASSLIGTDNEQFF.

The chain is built from TRBV6-6 and TRBJ1-6, with TRBD1 as a possible D gene (5 bases). V gave up 5 bases and J gave up 0 bases, with 14 bases separating them. CDR3 length: 17 amino acids. CDR1 MNHNY and CDR2 SVGAGI come from the germline V gene (reference sequence). CDR3 DNA sequence: TGTGCCAGCAGTCCGGGGGGGTTGAGCTCCTATAATTCACCCCTCCACTTT. It encodes CASSPGGLSSYNSPLHF.

The CDR3 DNA sequence: TGTGCCAGCAGCCAAGTGTGGGACAGGGATAATGAAAAACTGTTTTTT. Translating gives CASSQVWDRDNEKLFF. The chain combines TRBV3-1 (or the pseudogene TRBV3-2) with TRBJ1-4; TRBD1 matches 9 bases. V was pared by 1 base and J by 4 bases, with 4 bases of the junction left unmatched. The CDR3 is 16 amino acids. The germline V gene encodes CDR1 LGHDT and CDR2 YNNKEL (reference sequence).